One sample yielded the 25 T cell receptor beta chains listed below, sequenced in a study of cytomegalovirus exposure and HLA in healthy donors. The PCR contained 60 Vbeta and 13 Jbeta primers. Data came from immunoSEQ multiplex PCR; TCRdb stores just in-frame clones and leaves some out. This sample has more than 150,000 clones; 76% occur once, and the top ten carry 2% to 2.5%. Sequencing input: PBMCs. The source is a woman aged 25 to 39 in good health and CMV-seropositive.

The chain joins TRBV7-2 to TRBJ2-2; D may be TRBD1 (8 bases). The germline V gene has CDR1 SGHTA and CDR2 FQGNSA. V was trimmed by 5 bases and J by 7 bases, leaving 17 bases between them. This CDR3 has 15 amino acids. The CDR3 here is CASSTRTGRVGELFF. The CDR3 DNA sequence: TGTGCCAGCAGCACCCGGACAGGGAGGGTCGGGGAGCTGTTTTTT.

This clone was counted once. The chain couples TRBV11-3 to TRBJ2-1; 8 nucleotides line up with TRBD1. CDR3 size: 14 residues. Germline V CDR1 and CDR2: SGHNT, YENEEA. The ends lost 2 bases at V and 8 bases at J; junction bases unmatched: 5. CDR3 sequence reads: CASSLRQGSHEQFF. Here the CDR3 DNA reads TGTGCCAGCAGCTTAAGACAGGGGTCCCATGAGCAGTTCTTC.

The V and J genes are TRBV7-8 and TRBJ2-7; 8 positions match TRBD1. The CDR3 loop spans 14 amino acids. Trimming cost V 2 bases and J 6 bases; bases outside gene matches: 6. Per the germline V gene, CDR1 is SGHVS and CDR2 is FQNEAQ. CDR3 DNA sequence: TGTGCCAGCAGCTTACCCAGGGGGCGAACCGAGCAGTACTTC. Its protein product is CASSLPRGRTEQYF.

V gene TRBV7-9 combines with J gene TRBJ1-5; no reliable D call. This CDR3 spans 16 amino acids. Germline V gene data show CDR1 as SEHNR and CDR2 as FQNEAQ (reference sequence). V lost 2 bases to trimming and J lost 2 bases, with 13 bases between them. DNA of the CDR3: TGTGCCAGCAGCTTATCCACGGGGTATGGCAATCAGCCCCAGCATTTT. Translation: CASSLSTGYGNQPQHF.

The rearrangement joins TRBV10-1 to TRBJ2-7; D not certain. The germline gives CDR1 WNHNN, CDR2 SYGVQD (reference sequence). There are 14 residues in the CDR3. V gave up 2 bases and J gave up 2 bases, with 10 bases separating them. Written as DNA, the CDR3 is TGCGCCAGCAGTGAGCCGGGTCGAACCTACGAGCAGTACTTC. Its protein product is CASSEPGRTYEQYF.

CDR3 residues: CASSVADRGNTGELFF. Written as DNA, the CDR3 is TGTGCCAGCAGCGTCGCGGACAGGGGGAACACCGGGGAGCTGTTTTTT. The V and J genes are TRBV9 and TRBJ2-2; 9 bases line up with TRBD1. CDR1 SGDLS and CDR2 YYNGEE come from the germline V gene. There are 16 residues in the CDR3. V was clipped by 2 bases and J by 1 base; unmatched bases: 3.

CDR3 in amino acids: CASSVGLAGFNEQFF. The CDR3 DNA sequence: TGTGCCAGCAGCGTAGGACTAGCGGGGTTCAATGAGCAGTTCTTC. This sequence joins TRBV9 and TRBJ2-1; TRBD2 matches 11 bases. Germline V CDR1 and CDR2: SGDLS, YYNGEE. This CDR3 spans 15 amino acids. V lost 0 bases and J lost 6; bases outside the gene matches: 2.

The CDR3 DNA reads as TGTGCCAGCAGTTTGTCGGGGGGCAATCAGCCCCAGCATTTT. Encoded protein: CASSLSGGNQPQHF. The chain combines TRBV6-5 with TRBJ1-5, with D possibly TRBD1 on 5 matching bases. V lost 4 bases, J lost 2 bases, and 9 bases lay in between. The CDR3 runs to 14 residues. The germline CDR1 and CDR2 sequences are MNHEY and SVGAGI.

This clone was seen a few times. This rearrangement joins TRBV6-1 to TRBJ2-7; TRBD2 aligns across 10 bases. Germline CDR1 reads MNHNS; CDR2 reads SASEGT. The J segment lost 2 bases and the V segment lost 6 bases, leaving 7 bases of the junction unmatched. The CDR3 consists of 15 residues. CDR3 residues: CASSLTSGETYEQYF. CDR3 in DNA: TGTGCCAGCAGCCTTACTAGCGGGGAGACCTACGAGCAGTACTTC.

This clone has only a few counts. V and J are TRBV9 and TRBJ1-5; 7 bases match TRBD1. Trimming at V came to 0 bases and at J to 6 bases, leaving 6 bases not matched to a gene. This CDR3 contains 15 residues. Germline CDR1 is SGDLS and CDR2 is YYNGEE. The CDR3 region has the DNA TGTGCCAGCAGCGTAGGTGACAGGGTAGGTCAGCCCCAGCATTTT. Amino acid sequence: CASSVGDRVGQPQHF. The whole variable domain, remainder taken from reference TRBV9 and TRBJ1-5, is DSGVTQTPKHLITATGQRVTLRCSPRSGDLSVYWYQQSLDQGLQFLIQYYNGEERAKGNILERFSAQQFPDLHSELNLSSLELGDSALYFCASSVGDRVGQPQHFGDGTRLSIL.

The J gene is TRBJ2-3, the V gene TRBV5-1; 8 nucleotides line up with TRBD2. V lost 0 bases, J lost 0 bases, and 6 bases stayed unmatched. The CDR3 spans 17 residues. Germline values: CDR1 SGHRS, CDR2 YFSETQ. The chain's CDR3 is CASSLEGRGASTDTQYF. The CDR3 bases are TGCGCCAGCAGCTTGGAAGGGCGGGGGGCGAGCACAGATACGCAGTATTTT.

This rearrangement joins TRBV6-6 to TRBJ1-4, with a weak D call TRBD1 (5 bases). The CDR3 length is 15 residues. The V gene lost 0 bases and the J gene lost 7 bases, with 12 bases spanning the gap. Germline assignment: CDR1 MNHNY and CDR2 SVGAGI (reference sequence). CDR3 loop: CASSYSIGHGEKLFF. The CDR3 DNA is TGTGCCAGCAGTTACTCGATTGGACATGGTGAAAAACTGTTTTTT.

A single count supports this clone. The chain combines TRBV5-4 with TRBJ2-7; possibly TRBD2 for D (5 bases). Per germline, CDR1 SGHNT and CDR2 YYREEE (reference sequence). V was trimmed by 3 bases and J by 3 bases, leaving 16 bases between them. CDR3 length: 15 amino acids. CDR3 sequence (DNA): TGTGCCAGCAGCTGGTCTCCCGGGAAGGACTACGAGCAGTACTTC. Protein: CASSWSPGKDYEQYF.

This clone was counted only a few times. The CDR3 sequence is CASSLGSGSSGGTVTDTQYF. In nucleotides, the CDR3 is TGTGCCAGCAGCTTAGGGTCCGGCTCTAGCGGGGGGACGGTCACAGATACGCAGTATTTT. This chain connects TRBV7-6 to TRBJ2-3, with 11 bases identical to TRBD2. This CDR3 spans 20 amino acids. V lost 1 base and J lost 2; bases outside the gene matches: 14. The germline V gene has CDR1 SGHVS and CDR2 FNYEAQ.

Note on this clone: Other nucleotide sequences in the sample specify the same CDR3. The chain is built from TRBV28 and TRBJ1-5; 7 positions agree with TRBD1. CDR1 is MDHEN, CDR2 SYDVKM, per germline. V lost 2 bases to trimming and J lost 4 bases; unmatched junction nucleotides: 8. This CDR3 has 16 residues. CDR3 amino acids: CASSLEMTGLNQPQHF. For the CDR3, the DNA is TGTGCCAGCAGTTTAGAGATGACAGGGTTGAATCAGCCCCAGCATTTT.

The chain carries TRBV6-6 and TRBJ2-5, with unresolved D. Trimming stripped 6 bases from V and 7 bases from J, with 6 bases between. The CDR3 sequence is 10 residues long. The germline gives CDR1 MNHNY, CDR2 SVGAGI (reference sequence). CDR3 nucleotide sequence: TGTGCCAGCAGCCACGGGACCCAGTACTTC. Its translation: CASSHGTQYF.

The CDR3 loop is CASSLGGTGNEKLFF. CDR3 nucleotides: TGCGCCAGCAGTCTGGGAGGGACAGGGAATGAAAAACTGTTTTTT. The rearrangement uses TRBV5-1 and TRBJ1-4; 9 bases are shared with TRBD1. Germline V gene sequence: CDR1 SGHRS, CDR2 YFSETQ. This CDR3 is built from 15 residues. The junction had 7 bases not matched to a gene; V was cut back by 5 bases and J by 5 bases.

This clone was counted a few times. This chain links TRBV27 with TRBJ1-4; a possible D gene is TRBD1 (6 bases). The CDR3 runs to 15 residues. The V end lost 10 bases, the J end lost 0 bases, and 15 bases lay between the germline ends. CDR1 MNHEY and CDR2 SMNVEV come from the germline V gene (reference sequence). The CDR3 loop reads CATSDSSSTNEKLFF. In nucleotides, the CDR3 is TGTGCCACCTCGGACAGCTCCTCAACTAATGAAAAACTGTTTTTT.

This clone was observed a handful of times. This chain links TRBV6-6 with TRBJ2-7; 10 nucleotides match TRBD1. V was clipped by 7 bases and J by 9 bases; unmatched bases: 15. Per germline, CDR1 MNHNY and CDR2 SVGAGI (reference sequence). This CDR3 is built from 15 residues. The CDR3 region has the DNA TGTGCCAGCATTGCCCGGGACAGGGGCGATTCTAGGCAGTACTTC. As protein: CASIARDRGDSRQYF.

The chain is built from TRBV7-2 and TRBJ1-3; D possibly corresponds to TRBD1 (6 bases). The CDR3 consists of 17 residues. Trimming cost V 3 bases and J 0 bases, with 15 bases left between them. CDR1 and CDR2 (germline): SGHTA, FQGNSA. The CDR3 here is CASSFYYRANSGNTIYF. The CDR3 DNA is TGTGCCAGCAGCTTCTACTACAGGGCCAACTCTGGAAACACCATATATTTT.

The chain uses TRBV28 and TRBJ2-3, with D maybe TRBD2 (6 bases). This CDR3 comprises 12 residues. Germline CDR1 reads MDHEN; CDR2 reads SYDVKM. The V and J ends lost 10 bases and 3 bases respectively, with 11 bases between them. The DNA for the CDR3 is TGTGCCACTTCGGGGGAGACAGATACGCAGTATTTT. Its translation is CATSGETDTQYF.

V is TRBV19 and J is TRBJ2-5; TRBD2 matches 12 bases. Germline-derived CDR1 and CDR2 are LNHDA and SQIVND (reference sequence). After removal of 5 bases from V and 4 bases from J, the junction contained 5 bases not matched to a gene. The CDR3 runs 15 residues. For the CDR3, the DNA is TGTGCCAGTAGTGTGTCTAGCGGGAGGGGAGAGACCCAGTACTTC. Its protein is CASSVSSGRGETQYF.

The V and J genes are TRBV10-3 and TRBJ2-2; a weak D match, TRBD2 (6 bases). Germline CDR1 and CDR2: ENHRY and SYGVKD. V lost 0 bases and J lost 0, with 8 bases in between. The CDR3 is 16 residues long. This chain's CDR3 is CAISESGGSNTGELFF. The CDR3 DNA sequence: TGTGCCATCAGTGAGTCGGGGGGTTCGAACACCGGGGAGCTGTTTTTT.

With regard to this clone: The limits of the CDR3 on the DNA are not certain, so only TCRdb's listed CDR3 is given. This chain joins TRBV12-1 and TRBJ2-2; TRBD2 reflects the table's D call only, with no check against the DNA. TRBV12-1 is noted as a pseudogene. The CDR3 has 15 residues if both end residues are counted. The CDR3 protein is CASTADYPCIGELFF.

The sample holds a few counts of this clone. V and J are TRBV5-1 and TRBJ2-7; 7 bases map to TRBD1. J gave up 2 bases and V 3 bases, and 8 bases lay outside the gene matches. This CDR3 comprises 15 residues. The germline V gene encodes CDR1 SGHRS and CDR2 YFSETQ. CDR3 coding DNA: TGCGCCAGCAGCTCGGGACAGCCGAACGCCTACGAGCAGTACTTC. It is translated as CASSSGQPNAYEQYF.